The 7 T cell receptor beta chains in this list originate from one sample, sequenced in a study of Ad26.COV2.S vaccination and SARS-CoV-2 variants. Indicated treatment: about 20 received Ad26.COV2.S at low or high dose, single or two shots; a few received placebo; per-sample allocation not given. Sampling took place 63 days after the first vaccine or placebo injection. Sequencing was performed with immunoSEQ multiplex PCR; in TCRdb, only in-frame clones are kept and a portion is missing. The data hold hundreds of thousands of clones, with approximately 83% observed a single time. Sample: peripheral blood, taken in a trial of Ad26.COV2.S vaccine versus placebo. The receptors come from a person aged 18 to 65 who received the Ad26.COV2.S COVID-19 vaccine or a placebo.

A few counts support this clone. The chain combines TRBV27 with TRBJ2-7; D is possibly TRBD2 (6 bases). There are 18 residues in the CDR3. CDR1 and CDR2 (germline): MNHEY, SMNVEV (reference sequence). The V gene lost 2 bases and the J gene lost 3 bases, with 23 bases spanning the gap. CDR3 sequence: CASSLMGTAGSPYYEQYF. The CDR3 DNA reads as TGTGCCAGCAGTTTAATGGGTACGGCGGGGAGTCCCTACTACGAGCAGTACTTC.

The chain links TRBV19 to TRBJ1-2; TRBD1 aligns across 8 bases. Germline V gene lookup returns CDR1 LNHDA and CDR2 SQIVND (reference sequence). V shed 7 bases and J 4 bases; nucleotides not matched to a gene: 8. CDR3 length equals 14 residues. CDR3 residues: CASNQQGVFYGYTF. CDR3 DNA: TGTGCCAGTAATCAACAGGGGGTCTTCTATGGCTACACCTTC.

The J gene is TRBJ2-5, the V gene TRBV5-1; D not resolved. Trimming pared 4 bases from V and 3 bases from J, leaving 13 bases between. CDR3 size: 14 residues. The germline gives CDR1 SGHRS, CDR2 YFSETQ. The CDR3 region is CASSLVKDKETQYF. For the CDR3, the DNA is TGCGCCAGCAGCCTAGTTAAGGATAAAGAGACCCAGTACTTC.

The chain links TRBV4-3 to TRBJ1-4; D unresolved. Germline CDR1 and CDR2: LGHNA and YSLEER. The length of the CDR3 is 14 residues. The V end lost 4 bases, the J end lost 0 bases, and 6 bases lay between the germline ends. The CDR3 sequence: CASSRASTNEKLFF. CDR3 nucleotide sequence: TGCGCCAGCAGCCGGGCCTCAACTAATGAAAAACTGTTTTTT.

V is TRBV19 and J is TRBJ2-2; 7 positions agree with TRBD2. CDR3 size: 12 residues. From germline, CDR1 is LNHDA and CDR2 SQIVND (reference sequence). With V trimmed by 10 bases and J by 3 bases, 2 bases remained unmatched. For the CDR3, the DNA is TGTGCCATTAGCGGGTACACCGGGGAGCTGTTTTTT. It specifies CAISGYTGELFF.

V gene TRBV27 combines with J gene TRBJ2-7; 8 bases are shared with TRBD2. J gave up 3 bases and V 2 bases, and 3 bases lay outside the gene matches. The CDR3 contains 14 residues. CDR1 MNHEY and CDR2 SMNVEV come from the germline V gene (reference sequence). CDR3: CASSLMSGGYEQYF. In nucleotides, the CDR3 is TGTGCCAGCAGTTTAATGAGCGGGGGCTACGAGCAGTACTTC.

J is TRBJ1-5 and V is TRBV28; TRBD1 agrees at 10 bases. This CDR3 region has 15 residues. Trimming at V came to 4 bases and at J to 1 base, leaving 1 base not matched to a gene. Germline lookup yields CDR1 MDHEN and CDR2 SYDVKM. The CDR3 here is CASSSTGGSNQPQHF. The DNA for the CDR3 is TGTGCCAGCAGTTCGACAGGGGGCAGCAATCAGCCCCAGCATTTT.